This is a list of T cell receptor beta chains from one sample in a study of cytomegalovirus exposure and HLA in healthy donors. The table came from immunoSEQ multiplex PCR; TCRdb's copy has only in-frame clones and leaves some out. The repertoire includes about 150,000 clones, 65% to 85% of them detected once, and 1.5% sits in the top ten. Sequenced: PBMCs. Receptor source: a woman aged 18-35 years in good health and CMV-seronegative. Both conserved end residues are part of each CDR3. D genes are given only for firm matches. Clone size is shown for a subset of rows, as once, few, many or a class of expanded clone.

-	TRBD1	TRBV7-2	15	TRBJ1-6	CASSVRQGHNSPLHF	TGTGCCAGCAGCGTAAGACAGGGTCATAATTCACCCCTCCACTTT
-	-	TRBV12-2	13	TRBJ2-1	CASRLASVNEQFF	TGTGCAAGTCGCTTAGCGAGCGTCAATGAGCAGTTCTTC
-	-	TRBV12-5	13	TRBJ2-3	CASSGVVPDTQYF	TGTGCTAGTTCAGGGGTGGTCCCAGATACGCAGTATTTT
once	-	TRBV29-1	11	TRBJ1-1	CSVESLRGAFF	TGCAGCGTTGAGTCTTTGCGCGGAGCTTTCTTT
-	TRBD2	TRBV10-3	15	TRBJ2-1	CAISPPGGAGGEQFF	TGTGCCATCAGTCCCCCCGGGGGGGCGGGGGGTGAGCAGTTCTTC
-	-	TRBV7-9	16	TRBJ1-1	CASSLQGSVPNTEAFF	TGTGCCAGCAGCTTACAGGGGTCGGTCCCGAACACTGAAGCTTTCTTT
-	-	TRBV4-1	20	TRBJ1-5	CASSQASWSPRDNSNQPQHF	TGCGCCAGCAGCCAAGCTTCATGGTCCCCCCGGGATAACAGCAATCAGCCCCAGCATTTT
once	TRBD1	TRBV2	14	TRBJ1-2	CASGTGTANYGYTF	TGTGCCAGCGGGACCGGGACAGCAAACTATGGCTACACCTTC
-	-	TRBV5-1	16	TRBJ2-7	CASSRGPGQTSYEQYF	TGCGCCAGCAGCCGAGGCCCGGGACAAACATCCTACGAGCAGTACTTC
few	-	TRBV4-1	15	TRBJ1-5	CASSLSLHSNQPQHF	TGCGCCAGCAGCCTCTCATTACATAGCAATCAGCCCCAGCATTTT
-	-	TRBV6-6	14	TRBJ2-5	CASSTTVPLLTQYF	TGTGCCAGCAGTACCACAGTCCCTCTGCTGACCCAGTACTTC
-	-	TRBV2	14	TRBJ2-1	CASMGEGGLGEQFF	TGTGCCAGCATGGGGGAGGGGGGGTTAGGTGAGCAGTTCTTC
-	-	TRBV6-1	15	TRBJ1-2	CASSGRTATRYGYTF	TGTGCCAGCAGTGGGCGGACAGCGACGAGATATGGCTACACCTTC
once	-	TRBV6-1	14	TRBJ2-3	CASSDNLAPDTQYF	TGTGCCAGCAGTGATAATCTGGCTCCAGATACGCAGTATTTT
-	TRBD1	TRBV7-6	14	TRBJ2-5	CASRLRQGAETQYF	TGTGCCAGCAGACTACGACAGGGGGCAGAGACCCAGTACTTC
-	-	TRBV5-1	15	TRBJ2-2	CASSPRQRNTGELFF	TGCGCCAGCAGCCCCAGACAGAGGAACACCGGGGAGCTGTTTTTT
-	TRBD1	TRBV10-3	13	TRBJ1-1	CAIRDRGPSEAFF	TGTGCCATCAGGGACAGGGGGCCGTCTGAAGCTTTCTTT
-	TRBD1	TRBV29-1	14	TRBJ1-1	CSGDSWVGNTEAFF	TGCAGCGGGGACAGTTGGGTTGGGAACACTGAAGCTTTCTTT
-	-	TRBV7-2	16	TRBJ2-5	CASSLSRGLLGGTQYF	TGTGCCAGCAGCTTATCCCGCGGACTACTCGGGGGGACCCAGTACTTC
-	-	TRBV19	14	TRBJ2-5	CASSIAAGDETQYF	TGTGCCAGTAGTATCGCGGCAGGGGACGAGACCCAGTACTTC
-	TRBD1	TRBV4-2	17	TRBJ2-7	CASSRTLEVGGIYEQYF	TGTGCCAGCAGCCGGACCTTGGAGGTAGGGGGCATCTACGAGCAGTACTTC
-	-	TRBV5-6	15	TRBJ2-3	CASSLLGAGPDTQYF	TGTGCCAGCAGCTTGCTGGGGGCAGGGCCAGATACGCAGTATTTT
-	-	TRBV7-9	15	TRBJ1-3	CASSSETGGEDTIYF	TGTGCCAGCAGCTCAGAGACAGGAGGAGAAGACACCATATATTTT
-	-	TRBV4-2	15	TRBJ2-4	CASSPLSGTKNIQYF	TGTGCCAGCAGCCCTCTTTCCGGGACAAAAAACATTCAGTACTTC
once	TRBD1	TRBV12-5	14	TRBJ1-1	CASGLTRDSREAFF	TGTGCTAGTGGTTTGACAAGGGACAGTCGAGAAGCTTTCTTT
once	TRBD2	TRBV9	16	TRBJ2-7	CASSPGASGVPYEQYF	TGTGCCAGCAGCCCAGGGGCTAGCGGGGTCCCCTACGAGCAGTACTTC
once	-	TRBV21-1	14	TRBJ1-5	CASSKGQGCQPQHF	TGTGCCAGCAGCAAAGGACAGGGCTGTCAGCCCCAGCATTTT